The entry below describes one T cell receptor (beta chain). Antigen unknown. The sample comes from a study of shared clonotypes between healthy human individuals. The CDR3 extends over 14 amino acids. CDR1 KGHSH and CDR2 LQKENI come from the germline V gene. V dropped 4 bases and J dropped 7; count of bases not matched to a gene: 2. Produced via immunoSEQ multiplex PCR; TCRdb's table is partial and in-frame only. The repertoire holds 2 million to 2.5 million clones, 90% to 96% seen once, with about 0.13% in the top ten. General observations from the study: Having only a few donors restricted how much genetic and exposure-history diversity was captured. Though the depth was large, rarefaction showed that sorted-subset sequencing was incomplete.

The clonotype was recovered from a man aged 18 to 30 in good health. The sample taken for sequencing was naive CD4+ T cells sorted from blood. Regarding subset: CD45RA+ positively selected. This rearrangement joins TRBV18 to TRBJ2-1, with 12 positions matching TRBD2. Written as DNA, the CDR3 is TGTGCCAGCTCACGTCTAGCGGGAGGGAATGAGCAGTTCTTC. Translation gives CASSRLAGGNEQFF.